This T cell receptor beta chain was sequenced in a study of cytomegalovirus exposure and HLA in healthy donors. Turning to the study itself: A prior study identified just under 120 million unique TCR beta sequences from about 179 million T cells.

V was clipped by 9 bases and J by 11 bases, with 13 bases between them. Germline CDR1 reads SNHLY; CDR2 reads FYNNEI. The CDR3 consists of 10 residues. PCR amplification relied on 60 Vbeta primers (plus 13 Jbeta primers). Measured with immunoSEQ multiplex PCR; TCRdb has only the in-frame clones, and not every one. The sample carries around 160,000 clones, over 70% recorded once. This sequence joins TRBV2 and TRBJ1-1; D not resolved. Sequenced sample: PBMCs. The source of this sequence is a woman aged 35 to 49 in good health and CMV-seropositive. CDR3 loop: CASNDPGAFF. The CDR3 DNA follows: TGTGCCAGTAACGACCCGGGGGCTTTCTTT.